This T cell receptor (beta chain) was recovered during a study of cytomegalovirus exposure and HLA in healthy donors. A multiplex PCR was run with 60 Vbeta primers and 13 Jbeta primers. TCRdb's copy holds only in-frame clones and misses some; the assay was immunoSEQ multiplex PCR. The table records about 92,000 clones, about 84% of them present only once. Notes on the study in general: 16,951 TCR beta sequences were associated with HLA alleles at 0.05 false discovery rate in a later analysis. Earlier findings revealed that most TCR beta V segments proved productive either about 87% or about 30% of the time. A later analysis by the authors found several of the most significant clusters apparently linked to common viral pathogens. By a later analysis, the bulk of CMV-associated TCR beta chains appeared HLA-restricted.

A few counts support this clone. Antigen specificity is unknown. Per germline, CDR1 SGHVS and CDR2 FQNEAQ. The V and J ends lost 4 bases and 4 bases, in that order; junction bases with no gene match: 9. The CDR3 consists of 15 residues. The sample comprised PBMCs. The clonotype was recovered from a girl aged 2-9 years in good health and CMV-seropositive. The rearrangement uses TRBV7-8 and TRBJ2-7, with TRBD1 matching 8 bases. CDR3 residues: CASSSRQGSAYEQYF. CDR3 DNA: TGTGCCAGCAGCTCTCGACAGGGGTCCGCGTACGAGCAGTACTTC.